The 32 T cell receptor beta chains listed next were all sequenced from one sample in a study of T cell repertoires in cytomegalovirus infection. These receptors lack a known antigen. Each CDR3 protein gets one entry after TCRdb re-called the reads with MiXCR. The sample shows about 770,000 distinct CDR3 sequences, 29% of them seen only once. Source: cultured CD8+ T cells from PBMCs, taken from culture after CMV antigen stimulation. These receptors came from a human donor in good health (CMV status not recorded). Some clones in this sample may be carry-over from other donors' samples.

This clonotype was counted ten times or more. The CDR3 DNA is TGTGCCAGCAGTTTTTTCGGACAGTTGAACACTGAAGCTTTCTTT. Its translation: CASSFFGQLNTEAFF. The chain links TRBV28 to TRBJ1-1, with D perhaps TRBD1 (6 bases). V was shortened by 3 bases and J by 0 bases, with 11 bases between the two germline ends. The length of the CDR3 is 15 residues. Germline V gives CDR1 MDHEN, CDR2 SYDVKM.

CDR3 sequence (DNA): TGTGCCAGCAGTGAAACAGCTTACAATGAGCAGTTCTTC. Amino acids: CASSETAYNEQFF. This sequence joins TRBV6-1 and TRBJ2-1, with D hard to call. CDR1 is MNHNS and CDR2 is SASEGT in the germline V gene. The V gene lost 2 bases and the J gene lost 4 bases, with 6 bases spanning the gap. This CDR3 is built from 13 residues.

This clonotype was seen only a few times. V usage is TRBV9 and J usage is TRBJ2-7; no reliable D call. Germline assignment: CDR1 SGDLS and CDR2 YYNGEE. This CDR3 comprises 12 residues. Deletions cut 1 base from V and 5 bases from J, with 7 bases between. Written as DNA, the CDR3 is TGTGCCAGCAGCGTAAACGAAAACGAGCAGTACTTC. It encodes CASSVNENEQYF.

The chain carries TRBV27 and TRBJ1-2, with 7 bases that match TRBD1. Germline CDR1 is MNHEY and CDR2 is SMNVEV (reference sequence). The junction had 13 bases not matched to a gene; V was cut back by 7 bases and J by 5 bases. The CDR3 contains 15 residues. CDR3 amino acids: CASTPGQAIPYGYTF. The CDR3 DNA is TGTGCCAGCACCCCTGGACAGGCTATCCCTTATGGCTACACCTTC.

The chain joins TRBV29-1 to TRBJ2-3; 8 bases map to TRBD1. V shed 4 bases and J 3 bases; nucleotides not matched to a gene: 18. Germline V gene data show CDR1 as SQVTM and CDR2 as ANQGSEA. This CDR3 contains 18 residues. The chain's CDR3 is CSVVMSARGPPWTDTQYF. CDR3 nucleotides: TGCAGCGTTGTTATGTCTGCCAGGGGGCCACCTTGGACAGATACGCAGTATTTT.

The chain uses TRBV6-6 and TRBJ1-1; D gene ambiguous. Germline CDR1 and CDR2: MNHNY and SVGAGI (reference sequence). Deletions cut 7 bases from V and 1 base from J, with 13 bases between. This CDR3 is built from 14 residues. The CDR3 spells CASNPGPWNTEAFF. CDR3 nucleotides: TGTGCCAGCAATCCGGGCCCTTGGAACACTGAAGCTTTCTTT.

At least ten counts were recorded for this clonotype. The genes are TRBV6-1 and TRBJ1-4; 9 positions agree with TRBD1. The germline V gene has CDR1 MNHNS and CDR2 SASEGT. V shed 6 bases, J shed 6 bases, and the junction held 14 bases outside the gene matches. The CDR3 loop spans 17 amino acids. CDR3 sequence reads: CASRLTGGRSLDEKLFF. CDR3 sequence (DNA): TGTGCCAGCAGGTTAACAGGGGGCAGAAGTCTAGATGAAAAACTGTTTTTT.

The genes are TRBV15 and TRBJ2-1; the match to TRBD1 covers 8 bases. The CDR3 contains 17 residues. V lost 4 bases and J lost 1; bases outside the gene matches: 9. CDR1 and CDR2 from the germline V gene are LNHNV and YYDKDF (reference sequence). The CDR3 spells CATSMDMDRVSYNEQFF. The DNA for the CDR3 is TGTGCCACCAGCATGGACATGGACAGGGTATCCTACAATGAGCAGTTCTTC.

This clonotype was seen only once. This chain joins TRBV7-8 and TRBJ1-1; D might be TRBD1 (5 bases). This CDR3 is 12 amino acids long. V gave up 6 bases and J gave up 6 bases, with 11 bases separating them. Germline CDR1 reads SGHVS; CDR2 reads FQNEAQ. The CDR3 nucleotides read TGTGCCAGCAGGATTGGGGCCGCTGAAGCTTTCTTT. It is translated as CASRIGAAEAFF. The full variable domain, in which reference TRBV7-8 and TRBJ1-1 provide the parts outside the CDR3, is GAGVSQSPRYKVAKRGQDVALRCDPISGHVSLFWYQQALGQGPEFLTYFQNEAQLDKSGLPSDRFFAERPEGSVSTLKIQRTQQEDSAVYLCASRIGAAEAFFGQGTRLTVV.

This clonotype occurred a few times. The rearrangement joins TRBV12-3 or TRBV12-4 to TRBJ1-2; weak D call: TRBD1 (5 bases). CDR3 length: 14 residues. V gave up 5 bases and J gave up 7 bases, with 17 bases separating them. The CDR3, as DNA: TGTGCCAGCAGTCCAAGCGTTCGAGGGGTTGGCTACACCTTC. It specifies CASSPSVRGVGYTF.

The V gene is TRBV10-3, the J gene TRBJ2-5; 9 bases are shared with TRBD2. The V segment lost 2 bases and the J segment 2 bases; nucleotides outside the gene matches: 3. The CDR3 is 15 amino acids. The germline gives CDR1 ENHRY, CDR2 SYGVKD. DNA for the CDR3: TGTGCCATCAGTGAGGCTAGCGGGGAGCAAGAGACCCAGTACTTC. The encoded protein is CAISEASGEQETQYF.

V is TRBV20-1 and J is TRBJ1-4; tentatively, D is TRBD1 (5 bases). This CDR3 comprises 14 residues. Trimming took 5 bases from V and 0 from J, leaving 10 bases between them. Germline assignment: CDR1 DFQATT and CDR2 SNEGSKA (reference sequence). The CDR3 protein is CSAPRGATNEKLFF. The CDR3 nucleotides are TGCAGTGCTCCTCGGGGCGCAACTAATGAAAAACTGTTTTTT.

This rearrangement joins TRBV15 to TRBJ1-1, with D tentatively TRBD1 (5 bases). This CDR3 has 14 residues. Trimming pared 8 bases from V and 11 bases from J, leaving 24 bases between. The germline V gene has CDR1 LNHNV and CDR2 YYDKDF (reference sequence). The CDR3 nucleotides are TGTGCCACCGCCAAAGGGGAGGGACCTGCTGCGGCTTTCTTT. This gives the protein CATAKGEGPAAAFF.

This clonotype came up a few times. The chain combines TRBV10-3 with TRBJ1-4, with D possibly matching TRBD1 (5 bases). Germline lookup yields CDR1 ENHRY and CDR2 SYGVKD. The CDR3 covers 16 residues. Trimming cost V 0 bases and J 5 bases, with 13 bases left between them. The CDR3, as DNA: TGTGCCATCAGTGAGTCTCCCGGGACCCGAAATGAAAAACTGTTTTTT. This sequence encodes CAISESPGTRNEKLFF.

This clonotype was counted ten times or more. The CDR3 loop is CASSLALRRANEKLFF. The CDR3 nucleotides are TGTGCCAGCAGCTTAGCCCTAAGGAGAGCTAATGAAAAACTGTTTTTT. The chain has TRBV7-2 and TRBJ1-4; D gene uncertain. V lost 0 bases to trimming and J lost 3 bases, with 11 bases between them. CDR3 size: 16 residues. Germline V gives CDR1 SGHTA, CDR2 FQGNSA.

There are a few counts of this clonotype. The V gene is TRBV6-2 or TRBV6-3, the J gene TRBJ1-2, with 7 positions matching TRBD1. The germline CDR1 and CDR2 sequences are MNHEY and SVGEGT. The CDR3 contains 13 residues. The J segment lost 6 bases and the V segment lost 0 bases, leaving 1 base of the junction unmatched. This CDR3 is CASSYSGQHGYTF. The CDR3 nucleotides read TGTGCCAGCAGTTACTCGGGACAGCATGGCTACACCTTC.

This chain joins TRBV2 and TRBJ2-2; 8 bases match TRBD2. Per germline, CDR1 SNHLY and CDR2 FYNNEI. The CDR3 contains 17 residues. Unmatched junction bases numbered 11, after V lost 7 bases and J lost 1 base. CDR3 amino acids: CASTPTPGGWNTGELFF. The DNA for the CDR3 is TGTGCCAGCACCCCCACACCGGGGGGGTGGAACACCGGGGAGCTGTTTTTT.

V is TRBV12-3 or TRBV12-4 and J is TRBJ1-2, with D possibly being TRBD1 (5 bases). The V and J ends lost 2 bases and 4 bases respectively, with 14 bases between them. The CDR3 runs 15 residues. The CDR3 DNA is TGTGCCAGCAGTTTACTTTCCGGGACGGCCTATGGCTACACCTTC. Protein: CASSLLSGTAYGYTF.

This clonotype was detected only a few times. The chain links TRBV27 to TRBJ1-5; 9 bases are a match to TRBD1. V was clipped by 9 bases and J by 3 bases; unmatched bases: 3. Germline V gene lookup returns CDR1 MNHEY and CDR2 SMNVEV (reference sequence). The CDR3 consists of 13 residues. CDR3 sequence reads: CASGTGNNQPQHF. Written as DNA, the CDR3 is TGTGCCAGTGGGACAGGGAACAATCAGCCCCAGCATTTT.

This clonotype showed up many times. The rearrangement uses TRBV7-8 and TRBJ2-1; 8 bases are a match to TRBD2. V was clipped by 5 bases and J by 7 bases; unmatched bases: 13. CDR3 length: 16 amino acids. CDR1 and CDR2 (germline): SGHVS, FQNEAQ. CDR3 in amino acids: CASSTKAGAEKNEQFF. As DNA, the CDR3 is TGTGCCAGCAGCACCAAAGCGGGGGCGGAAAAGAATGAGCAGTTCTTC.

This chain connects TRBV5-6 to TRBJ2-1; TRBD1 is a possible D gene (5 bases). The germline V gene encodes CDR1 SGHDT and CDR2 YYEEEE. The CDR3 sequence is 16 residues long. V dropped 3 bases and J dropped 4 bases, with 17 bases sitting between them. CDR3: CASSSFSRTPYNEQFF. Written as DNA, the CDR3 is TGTGCCAGCAGCTCGTTCTCTAGGACACCTTACAATGAGCAGTTCTTC.

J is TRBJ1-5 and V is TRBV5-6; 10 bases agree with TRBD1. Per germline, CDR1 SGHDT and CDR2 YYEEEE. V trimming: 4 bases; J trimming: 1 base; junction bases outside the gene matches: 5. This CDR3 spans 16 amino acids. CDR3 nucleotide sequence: TGTGCCAGCAGCCCTGGGACAGGGGCGAGCAATCAGCCCCAGCATTTT. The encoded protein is CASSPGTGASNQPQHF.

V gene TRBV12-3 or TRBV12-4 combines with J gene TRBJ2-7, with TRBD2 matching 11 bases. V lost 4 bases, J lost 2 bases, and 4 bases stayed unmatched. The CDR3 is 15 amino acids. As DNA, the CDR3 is TGTGCCAGCAGTTCCCCGACTAGCGGGGCCTACGAGCAGTACTTC. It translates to CASSSPTSGAYEQYF.

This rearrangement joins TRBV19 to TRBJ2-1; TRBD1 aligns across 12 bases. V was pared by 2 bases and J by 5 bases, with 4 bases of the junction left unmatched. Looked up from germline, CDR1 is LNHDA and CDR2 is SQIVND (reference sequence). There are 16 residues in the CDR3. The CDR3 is CASSIRDRGLHNEQFF. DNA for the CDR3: TGTGCCAGTAGTATACGGGACAGGGGGCTACACAATGAGCAGTTCTTC.

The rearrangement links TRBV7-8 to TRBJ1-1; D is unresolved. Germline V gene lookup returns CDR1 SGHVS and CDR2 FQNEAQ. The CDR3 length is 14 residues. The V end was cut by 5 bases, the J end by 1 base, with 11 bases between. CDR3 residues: CASSDRRSNTEAFF. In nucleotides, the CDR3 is TGTGCCAGCAGCGATCGACGCTCGAACACTGAAGCTTTCTTT.

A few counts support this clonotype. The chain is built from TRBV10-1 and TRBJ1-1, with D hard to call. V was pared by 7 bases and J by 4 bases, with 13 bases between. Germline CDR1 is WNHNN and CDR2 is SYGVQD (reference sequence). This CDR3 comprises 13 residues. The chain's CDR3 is CASKDGRGTEAFF. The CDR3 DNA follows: TGCGCCAGCAAAGACGGTCGGGGCACTGAAGCTTTCTTT.

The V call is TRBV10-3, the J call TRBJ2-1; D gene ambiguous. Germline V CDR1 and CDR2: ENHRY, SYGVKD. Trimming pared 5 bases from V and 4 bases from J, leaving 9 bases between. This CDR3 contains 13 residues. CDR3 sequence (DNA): TGTGCCATCAGTAATTCCCTGTACAATGAGCAGTTCTTC. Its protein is CAISNSLYNEQFF.

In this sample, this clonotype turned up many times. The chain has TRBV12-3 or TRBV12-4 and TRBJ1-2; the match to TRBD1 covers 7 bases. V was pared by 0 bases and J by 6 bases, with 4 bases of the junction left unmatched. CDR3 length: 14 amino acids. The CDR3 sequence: CASSLAPRGDGYTF. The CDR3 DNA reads TGTGCCAGCAGTTTAGCGCCCAGGGGGGATGGCTACACCTTC.

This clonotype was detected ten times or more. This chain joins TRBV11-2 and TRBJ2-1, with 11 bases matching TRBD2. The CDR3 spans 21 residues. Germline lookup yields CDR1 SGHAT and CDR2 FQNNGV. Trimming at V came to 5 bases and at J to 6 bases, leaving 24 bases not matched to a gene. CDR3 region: CASSIRWSLAGGQGQLNEQFF. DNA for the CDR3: TGTGCCAGCAGCATCCGGTGGTCCCTAGCGGGGGGCCAGGGCCAGCTCAATGAGCAGTTCTTC.

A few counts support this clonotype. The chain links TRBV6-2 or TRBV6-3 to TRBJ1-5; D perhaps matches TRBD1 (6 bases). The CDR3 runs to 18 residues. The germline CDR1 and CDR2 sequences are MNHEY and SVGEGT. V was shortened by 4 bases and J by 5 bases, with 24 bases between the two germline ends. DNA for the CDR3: TGTGCCAGCAGTTGGAGGGACGGAGGCACCCCAGGGGATCAGCCCCAGCATTTT. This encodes CASSWRDGGTPGDQPQHF.

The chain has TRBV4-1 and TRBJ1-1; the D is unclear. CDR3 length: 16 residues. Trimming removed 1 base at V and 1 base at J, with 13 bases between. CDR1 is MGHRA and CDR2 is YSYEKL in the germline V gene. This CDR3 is CASSQARLRGNTEAFF. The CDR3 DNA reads TGCGCCAGCAGCCAAGCGAGGCTACGGGGGAACACTGAAGCTTTCTTT.

The CDR3 loop reads CASRWPGQGDTDTQYF. The CDR3 nucleotides are TGTGCCAGCAGGTGGCCGGGACAGGGCGACACAGATACGCAGTATTTT. The chain is built from TRBV2 and TRBJ2-3; 9 nucleotides line up with TRBD1. This CDR3 spans 16 amino acids. J was trimmed by 2 bases and V by 6 bases; bases with no gene match: 9. CDR1 is SNHLY, CDR2 FYNNEI, per germline.